A selection of T cell receptor beta chains follows, all from one sample in a study of blood T cell repertoires in COVID-19. TCRdb keeps only in-frame clones here, not all; method: immunoSEQ multiplex PCR. This table holds some 150,000 clones, 82% found once. The material sequenced was peripheral blood. The receptors derive from a woman in her 70s with acute or convalescent COVID-19. CDR3s include the opening cysteine and the closing phenylalanine or tryptophan. The order of the fields is CDR3 length, D gene, V gene, J gene, clone size, CDR3 protein, CDR3 DNA. A D gene is named only where the DNA matches it firmly. The size field is filled for only some rows; it gives once, few, many or a size class.

length: 16; D: TRBD1; V: TRBV2; J: TRBJ2-5; size: -; CDR3: CASSREGAGGVETQYF; DNA: TGTGCCAGCAGCCGAGAGGGGGCAGGGGGCGTGGAGACCCAGTACTTC
length: 16; D: -; V: TRBV5-1; J: TRBJ1-1; size: -; CDR3: CASSSLFTQGVTEAFF; DNA: TGCGCCAGCAGCTCGTTGTTTACACAGGGAGTCACTGAAGCTTTCTTT
length: 14; D: -; V: TRBV28; J: TRBJ1-2; size: -; CDR3: CASSSLDWNYGYTF; DNA: TGTGCCAGCAGTTCCCTAGACTGGAACTATGGCTACACCTTC
length: 14; D: TRBD1; V: TRBV28; J: TRBJ2-3; size: -; CDR3: CASRDRVVADTQYF; DNA: TGTGCCAGCAGAGACAGGGTCGTGGCAGATACGCAGTATTTT
length: 13; D: TRBD1; V: TRBV20-1; J: TRBJ2-7; size: few; CDR3: CSASDQGVREQYF; DNA: TGCAGTGCTAGTGACCAGGGGGTCCGCGAGCAGTACTTC
length: 14; D: -; V: TRBV3-1/TRBV3-2; J: TRBJ1-2; size: -; CDR3: CASSQDFGFYGYTF; DNA: TGTGCCAGCAGCCAAGATTTCGGGTTCTATGGCTACACCTTC
length: 15; D: -; V: TRBV11-2; J: TRBJ2-7; size: -; CDR3: CASSLAYRETYEQYF; DNA: TGTGCCAGCAGCTTAGCTTACCGGGAGACTTACGAGCAGTACTTC
length: 15; D: TRBD1; V: TRBV7-2; J: TRBJ2-1; size: -; CDR3: CASSPGGTGRGEQFF; DNA: TGTGCCAGCAGCCCAGGGGGGACAGGGCGTGGTGAGCAGTTCTTC
length: 17; D: TRBD2; V: TRBV4-3; J: TRBJ2-1; size: -; CDR3: CASSQALGGSPHYEQFF; DNA: TGCGCCAGCAGCCAAGCCCTTGGCGGGAGCCCCCACTATGAGCAGTTCTTC
length: 14; D: -; V: TRBV10-1; J: TRBJ2-2; size: -; CDR3: CASRSGRNTGELFF; DNA: TGCGCCAGCAGGTCCGGGAGGAACACCGGGGAGCTGTTTTTT
length: 15; D: -; V: TRBV3-1/TRBV3-2; J: TRBJ1-1; size: -; CDR3: CASSQEGAGGTEAFF; DNA: TGTGCCAGCAGCCAAGAGGGGGCGGGGGGCACTGAAGCTTTCTTT
length: 15; D: TRBD1; V: TRBV2; J: TRBJ1-6; size: -; CDR3: CASSEIGGPNSPLHF; DNA: TGTGCCAGCAGTGAAATAGGGGGCCCGAATTCACCCCTCCACTTT
length: 15; D: -; V: TRBV11-3; J: TRBJ1-4; size: -; CDR3: CASSPGTATNEKLFF; DNA: TGTGCCAGCAGCCCTGGGACTGCAACTAATGAAAAACTGTTTTTT
length: 13; D: TRBD1; V: TRBV7-2; J: TRBJ2-1; size: -; CDR3: CASSWTGGVEQFF; DNA: TGTGCCAGCAGCTGGACAGGGGGCGTTGAGCAGTTCTTC
length: 11; D: TRBD1; V: TRBV30; J: TRBJ1-2; size: once; CDR3: CAEQGAIGYTF; DNA: TGTGCGGAACAGGGGGCGATTGGCTACACCTTC
length: 15; D: TRBD1; V: TRBV5-4; J: TRBJ1-4; size: -; CDR3: CASSLAATGYEKLFF; DNA: TGTGCCAGCAGCTTGGCTGCGACAGGGTACGAAAAACTGTTTTTT
length: 15; D: -; V: TRBV11-2; J: TRBJ2-1; size: -; CDR3: CASSRDSSSYNEQFF; DNA: TGTGCCAGCAGTCGGGACTCGAGCTCCTACAATGAGCAGTTCTTC
length: 14; D: TRBD1; V: TRBV9; J: TRBJ1-2; size: -; CDR3: CASSPHPTGMGYTF; DNA: TGTGCCAGCAGCCCCCACCCGACAGGGATGGGCTACACCTTC
length: 11; D: -; V: TRBV29-1; J: TRBJ2-5; size: -; CDR3: CSVEDPGAQYF; DNA: TGCAGCGTTGAAGATCCGGGGGCCCAGTACTTC
length: 15; D: TRBD2; V: TRBV28; J: TRBJ2-5; size: once; CDR3: CASSLPSGRSETQYF; DNA: TGTGCCAGCAGTTTGCCTAGCGGGAGGTCGGAGACCCAGTACTTC
length: 16; D: -; V: TRBV4-3; J: TRBJ2-1; size: once; CDR3: CASSQGPGNSYNEQFF; DNA: TGCGCCAGCAGCCAAGGCCCGGGGAACTCCTACAATGAGCAGTTCTTC
length: 17; D: TRBD2; V: TRBV28; J: TRBJ2-3; size: -; CDR3: CASSLTSGGGSTDTQYF; DNA: TGTGCCAGCAGTTTAACTAGCGGGGGAGGGAGCACAGATACGCAGTATTTT
length: 15; D: -; V: TRBV18; J: TRBJ1-4; size: -; CDR3: CASSLQQGPNEKLFF; DNA: TGTGCCAGCTCACTACAACAGGGTCCTAATGAAAAACTGTTTTTT
length: 17; D: TRBD2; V: TRBV15; J: TRBJ2-3; size: -; CDR3: CATSRDRIAGGRDTQYF; DNA: TGTGCCACCAGCAGAGATAGGATAGCGGGGGGGCGAGATACGCAGTATTTT
length: 11; D: -; V: TRBV19; J: TRBJ1-1; size: -; CDR3: CASNMNTEAFF; DNA: TGTGCCAGTAATATGAACACTGAAGCTTTCTTT
length: 16; D: -; V: TRBV28; J: TRBJ2-1; size: -; CDR3: CASGSDRGDTYNEQFF; DNA: TGTGCCAGCGGCTCGGACCGGGGGGACACTTACAATGAGCAGTTCTTC
length: 13; D: -; V: TRBV30; J: TRBJ1-2; size: -; CDR3: CAWNILETAGYTF; DNA: TGTGCCTGGAATATCTTGGAGACAGCTGGCTACACCTTC
length: 13; D: -; V: TRBV7-2; J: TRBJ1-2; size: -; CDR3: CASSLPPGYGYTF; DNA: TGTGCCAGCAGCTTACCCCCCGGCTATGGCTACACCTTC
length: 14; D: -; V: TRBV19; J: TRBJ1-6; size: -; CDR3: CASSMARGNSPLHF; DNA: TGTGCCAGTAGTATGGCCCGGGGGAATTCACCCCTCCACTTT
length: 12; D: -; V: TRBV6-5; J: TRBJ1-1; size: once; CDR3: CASNRVSTEAFF; DNA: TGTGCCAGCAACAGGGTGTCTACTGAAGCTTTCTTT
length: 15; D: TRBD1; V: TRBV7-2; J: TRBJ1-2; size: -; CDR3: CASSLTGGVDYGYTF; DNA: TGTGCCAGCAGCCTTACAGGGGGCGTAGACTATGGCTACACCTTC
length: 10; D: -; V: TRBV2; J: TRBJ1-2; size: -; CDR3: CAKGGYGYTF; DNA: TGTGCCAAAGGGGGCTATGGCTACACCTTC
length: 13; D: TRBD1; V: TRBV10-3; J: TRBJ2-2; size: once; CDR3: CAISSQGSGELFF; DNA: TGTGCCATCAGTTCACAGGGGTCCGGGGAGCTGTTTTTT
length: 13; D: TRBD1; V: TRBV12-3/TRBV12-4; J: TRBJ1-1; size: -; CDR3: CASSLRQGGEAFF; DNA: TGTGCCAGCAGTTTAAGACAGGGTGGAGAAGCTTTCTTT
length: 12; D: -; V: TRBV6-5; J: TRBJ2-7; size: -; CDR3: CASSTAQAGQYF; DNA: TGTGCCAGCAGTACCGCCCAAGCGGGGCAGTACTTC
length: 14; D: TRBD1; V: TRBV27; J: TRBJ1-1; size: -; CDR3: CASSLDRADPEAFF; DNA: TGTGCCAGCAGTTTGGACAGGGCCGACCCTGAAGCTTTCTTT
length: 14; D: -; V: TRBV30; J: TRBJ2-5; size: -; CDR3: CAAGVGASGETQYF; DNA: TGTGCCGCCGGAGTGGGGGCCTCAGGAGAGACCCAGTACTTC
length: 12; D: -; V: TRBV6-5; J: TRBJ1-2; size: -; CDR3: CASTKGAGGYTF; DNA: TGTGCCAGCACGAAAGGGGCAGGCGGCTACACCTTC
length: 14; D: TRBD1; V: TRBV7-9; J: TRBJ1-4; size: -; CDR3: CASSETGANEKLFF; DNA: TGTGCCAGCAGCGAGACAGGGGCTAATGAAAAACTGTTTTTT
length: 15; D: TRBD2; V: TRBV29-1; J: TRBJ2-1; size: few; CDR3: CSVEEGTTSYNEQFF; DNA: TGCAGCGTTGAAGAGGGGACTACCTCCTACAATGAGCAGTTCTTC
length: 14; D: TRBD1; V: TRBV30; J: TRBJ2-7; size: -; CDR3: CAWSWTGFTYEQYF; DNA: TGTGCCTGGAGTTGGACAGGGTTCACCTACGAGCAGTACTTC
length: 13; D: -; V: TRBV19; J: TRBJ1-2; size: few; CDR3: CASSPPFFSGYTF; DNA: TGTGCCAGTAGCCCCCCTTTTTTCAGTGGCTACACCTTC
length: 16; D: -; V: TRBV5-1; J: TRBJ2-7; size: -; CDR3: CASSFGQFRRGYEQYF; DNA: TGCGCCAGCAGCTTCGGACAGTTTCGGCGCGGATACGAGCAGTACTTC
length: 13; D: -; V: TRBV28; J: TRBJ1-1; size: few; CDR3: CASSLRGRTEAFF; DNA: TGTGCCAGCAGTTTACGGGGTCGTACTGAAGCTTTCTTT
length: 16; D: -; V: TRBV7-2; J: TRBJ2-1; size: -; CDR3: CASSLDGGINYNEQFF; DNA: TGTGCCAGCAGCTTAGATGGCGGGATCAACTACAATGAGCAGTTCTTC
length: 16; D: TRBD1; V: TRBV11-2; J: TRBJ1-5; size: -; CDR3: CASSGGDGTGNQPQHF; DNA: TGTGCCAGCAGCGGGGGGGACGGGACAGGTAATCAGCCCCAGCATTTT
length: 14; D: -; V: TRBV19; J: TRBJ1-1; size: -; CDR3: CASSMSGSNTEAFF; DNA: TGTGCCAGTAGTATGTCAGGTTCGAACACTGAAGCTTTCTTT
length: 14; D: TRBD1; V: TRBV5-1; J: TRBJ2-3; size: -; CDR3: CASSFVGGRDTQYF; DNA: TGCGCCAGCAGTTTTGTAGGGGGCCGGGATACGCAGTATTTT
length: 13; D: -; V: TRBV10-3; J: TRBJ1-2; size: -; CDR3: CATTGGNDYGYTF; DNA: TGTGCCACAACGGGGGGCAACGACTATGGCTACACCTTC
length: 14; D: -; V: TRBV30; J: TRBJ2-1; size: -; CDR3: CAWSSGGPSNEQFF; DNA: TGTGCCTGGAGTTCTGGCGGCCCCTCCAATGAGCAGTTCTTC
length: 14; D: -; V: TRBV2; J: TRBJ2-5; size: -; CDR3: CASSPWRGEGTQYF; DNA: TGTGCCAGCAGCCCCTGGCGGGGAGAGGGGACCCAGTACTTC